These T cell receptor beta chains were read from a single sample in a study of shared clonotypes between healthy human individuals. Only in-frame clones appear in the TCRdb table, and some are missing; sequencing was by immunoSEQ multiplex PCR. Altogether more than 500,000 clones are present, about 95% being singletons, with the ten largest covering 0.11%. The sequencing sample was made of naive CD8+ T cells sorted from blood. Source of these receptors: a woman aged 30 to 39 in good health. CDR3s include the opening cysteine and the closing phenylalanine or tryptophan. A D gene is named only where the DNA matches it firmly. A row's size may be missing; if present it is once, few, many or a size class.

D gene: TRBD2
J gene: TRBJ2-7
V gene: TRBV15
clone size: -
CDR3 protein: CATSRVRAISHRGLAETYEQYF
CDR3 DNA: TGTGCCACCAGCAGAGTCAGGGCTATCTCTCATCGAGGACTAGCGGAGACCTACGAGCAGTACTTC

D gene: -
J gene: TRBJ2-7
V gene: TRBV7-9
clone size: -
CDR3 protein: CASSPVLAESDEQYF
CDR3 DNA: TGTGCCAGCAGCCCAGTTCTTGCCGAATCAGACGAGCAGTACTTC

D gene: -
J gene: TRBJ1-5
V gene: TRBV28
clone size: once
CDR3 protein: CASIPGGVSNQPQHF
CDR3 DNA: TGTGCCAGCATCCCCGGGGGGGTAAGCAATCAGCCCCAGCATTTT

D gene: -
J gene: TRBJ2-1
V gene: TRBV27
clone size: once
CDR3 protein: CATSLSSYNEQFF
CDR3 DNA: TGTGCCACTAGCCTTAGCTCCTACAATGAGCAGTTCTTC

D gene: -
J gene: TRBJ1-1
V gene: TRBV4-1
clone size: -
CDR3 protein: CASSQGHRTIPEAFF
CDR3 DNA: TGCGCCAGCAGCCAAGGCCACCGAACTATTCCTGAAGCTTTCTTT

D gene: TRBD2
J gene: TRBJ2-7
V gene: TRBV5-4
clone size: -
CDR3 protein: CASSLVSVAGGSYEQYF
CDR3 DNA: TGTGCCAGCAGCTTGGTTTCGGTTGCGGGAGGTTCCTACGAGCAGTACTTC

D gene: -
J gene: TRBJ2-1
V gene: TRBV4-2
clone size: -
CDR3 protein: CASSQGRGGNEQFF
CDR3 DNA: TGTGCCAGCAGCCAAGGAAGGGGGGGCAATGAGCAGTTCTTC

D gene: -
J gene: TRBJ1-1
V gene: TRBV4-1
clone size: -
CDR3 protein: CASSLTGGVDTEAFF
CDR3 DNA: TGCGCCAGCAGCCTAACGGGAGGGGTCGACACTGAAGCTTTCTTT

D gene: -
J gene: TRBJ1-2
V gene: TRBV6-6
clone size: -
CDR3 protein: CASTPTGGGDGYTF
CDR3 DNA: TGTGCCAGCACCCCAACCGGGGGTGGTGACGGCTACACCTTC

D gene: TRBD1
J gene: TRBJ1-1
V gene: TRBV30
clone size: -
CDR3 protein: CAWDTGTGISFTEAFF
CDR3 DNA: TGTGCCTGGGATACCGGGACAGGAATTAGTTTCACTGAAGCTTTCTTT

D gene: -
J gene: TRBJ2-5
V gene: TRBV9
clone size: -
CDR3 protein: CASSGSTQYF
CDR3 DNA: TGTGCCAGCAGCGGGAGCACCCAGTACTTC

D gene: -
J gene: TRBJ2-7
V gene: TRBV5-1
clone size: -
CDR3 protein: CASSGTARSYEQYF
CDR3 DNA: TGCGCCAGCAGCGGCACAGCCCGCTCCTACGAGCAGTACTTC

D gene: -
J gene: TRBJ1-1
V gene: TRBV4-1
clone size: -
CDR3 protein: CASSQVPGITEAFF
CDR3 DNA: TGCGCCAGCAGCCAAGTCCCAGGGATCACTGAAGCTTTCTTT

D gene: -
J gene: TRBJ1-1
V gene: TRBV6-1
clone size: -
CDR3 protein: CASSLLNPLNTEAFF
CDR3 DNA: TGTGCCAGCAGCCTACTTAATCCACTGAACACTGAAGCTTTCTTT

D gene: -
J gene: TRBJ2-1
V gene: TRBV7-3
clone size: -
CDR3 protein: CASSLISGNYNEQFF
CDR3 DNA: TGTGCCAGCAGCTTAATTTCCGGGAACTACAATGAGCAGTTCTTC

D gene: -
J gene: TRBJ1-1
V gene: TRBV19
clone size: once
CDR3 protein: CASRARAVNTEAFF
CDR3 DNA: TGTGCCAGTAGAGCTAGGGCCGTGAACACTGAAGCTTTCTTT

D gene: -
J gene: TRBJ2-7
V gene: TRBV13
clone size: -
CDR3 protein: CASSLQGTYEQYF
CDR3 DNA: TGTGCCAGCAGCCTCCAGGGGACCTACGAGCAGTACTTC

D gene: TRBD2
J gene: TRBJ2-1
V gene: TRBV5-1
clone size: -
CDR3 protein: CASSLELAGEDEQFF
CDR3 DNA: TGCGCCAGCAGCTTGGAACTAGCGGGAGAAGATGAGCAGTTCTTC

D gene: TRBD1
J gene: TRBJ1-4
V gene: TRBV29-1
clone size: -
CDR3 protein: CSVAPGQENEKLFF
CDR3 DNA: TGCAGCGTTGCCCCGGGACAGGAAAATGAAAAACTGTTTTTT

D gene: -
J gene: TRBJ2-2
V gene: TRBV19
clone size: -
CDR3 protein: CASSRPLWDLNTGELFF
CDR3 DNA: TGTGCCAGTAGTAGACCCCTTTGGGACTTGAACACCGGGGAGCTGTTTTTT

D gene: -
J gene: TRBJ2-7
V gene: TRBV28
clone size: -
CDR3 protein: CASSLDSTGSVTYEQYF
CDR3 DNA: TGTGCCAGCAGTCTGGACTCAACGGGATCAGTAACTTACGAGCAGTACTTC

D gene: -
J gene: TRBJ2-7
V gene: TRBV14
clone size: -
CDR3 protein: CASSLFSSYEQYF
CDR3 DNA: TGTGCCAGCAGCCTCTTTAGCTCCTACGAGCAGTACTTC

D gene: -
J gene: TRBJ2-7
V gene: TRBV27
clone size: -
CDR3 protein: CASSLGGSIYEQYF
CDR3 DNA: TGTGCCAGCAGTTTGGGGGGAAGCATCTACGAGCAGTACTTC

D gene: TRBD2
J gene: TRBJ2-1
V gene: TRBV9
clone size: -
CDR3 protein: CASSAPYLTSGFTYNEQFF
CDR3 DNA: TGTGCCAGCAGCGCCCCTTACCTGACTAGCGGGTTTACCTACAATGAGCAGTTCTTC

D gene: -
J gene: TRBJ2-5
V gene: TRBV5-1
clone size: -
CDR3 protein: CASSLGQQRGETQYF
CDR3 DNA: TGCGCCAGCAGCTTGGGGCAGCAGAGAGGGGAGACCCAGTACTTC

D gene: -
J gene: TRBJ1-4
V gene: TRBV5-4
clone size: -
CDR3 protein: CASSSNSGEKLFF
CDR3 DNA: TGTGCCAGCAGCTCGAATTCAGGAGAAAAACTGTTTTTT

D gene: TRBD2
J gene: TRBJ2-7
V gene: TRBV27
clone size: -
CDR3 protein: CASLSGTTSYEQYF
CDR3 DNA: TGTGCCAGCCTTTCCGGGACTACCTCCTACGAGCAGTACTTC

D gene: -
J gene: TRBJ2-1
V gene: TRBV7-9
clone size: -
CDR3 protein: CASSLASAGSYNEQFF
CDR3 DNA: TGTGCCAGCAGCTTAGCTTCGGCCGGTTCCTACAATGAGCAGTTCTTC

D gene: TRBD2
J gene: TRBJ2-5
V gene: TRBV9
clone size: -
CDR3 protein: CASSGTLAGGETQYF
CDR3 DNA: TGTGCCAGCAGCGGGACCTTAGCGGGAGGCGAGACCCAGTACTTC

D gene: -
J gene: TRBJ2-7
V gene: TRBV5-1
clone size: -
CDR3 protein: CATIGQFSYEQYF
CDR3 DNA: TGCGCCACCATTGGACAGTTTAGCTACGAGCAGTACTTC

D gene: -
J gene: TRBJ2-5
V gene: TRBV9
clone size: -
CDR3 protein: CASSVRQGSRETQYF
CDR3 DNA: TGTGCCAGCAGCGTACGGCAGGGGTCGCGGGAGACCCAGTACTTC

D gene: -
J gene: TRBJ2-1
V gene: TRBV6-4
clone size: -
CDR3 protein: CASSSGGTGNEQFF
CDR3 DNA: TGTGCCAGCAGTTCCGGCGGGACCGGTAATGAGCAGTTCTTC

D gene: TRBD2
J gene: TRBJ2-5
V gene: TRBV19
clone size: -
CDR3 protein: CASSPGVAGEETQYF
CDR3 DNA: TGTGCCAGTAGCCCCGGAGTAGCGGGAGAAGAGACCCAGTACTTC

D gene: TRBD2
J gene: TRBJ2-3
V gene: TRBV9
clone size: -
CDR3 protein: CASTSGTSTDTQYF
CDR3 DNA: TGTGCCAGCACTAGCGGAACTAGCACAGATACGCAGTATTTT

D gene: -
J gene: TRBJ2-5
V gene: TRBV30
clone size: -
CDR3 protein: CAWSVTATGETQYF
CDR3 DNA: TGTGCCTGGAGTGTAACAGCCACGGGGGAGACCCAGTACTTC

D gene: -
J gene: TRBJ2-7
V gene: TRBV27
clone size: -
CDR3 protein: CASKTSGAYEQYF
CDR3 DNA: TGTGCCAGCAAAACTTCAGGGGCCTACGAGCAGTACTTC

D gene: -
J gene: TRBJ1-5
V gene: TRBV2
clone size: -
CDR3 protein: CASSDWALSNQPQHF
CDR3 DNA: TGTGCCAGCAGCGATTGGGCTTTAAGCAATCAGCCCCAGCATTTT

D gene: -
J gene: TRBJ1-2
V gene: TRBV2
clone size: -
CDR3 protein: CASSAGVRYGYTF
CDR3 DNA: TGTGCCAGCAGTGCAGGGGTTAGGTATGGCTACACCTTC

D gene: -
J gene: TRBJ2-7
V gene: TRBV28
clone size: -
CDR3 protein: CASSPPYRDPYEQYF
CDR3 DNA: TGTGCCAGCAGCCCCCCCTACAGGGATCCGTACGAGCAGTACTTC

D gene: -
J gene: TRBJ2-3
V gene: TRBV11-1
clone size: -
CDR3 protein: CASSPREGPLTDTQYF
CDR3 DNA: TGTGCCAGCAGCCCCCGGGAAGGCCCTCTCACAGATACGCAGTATTTT

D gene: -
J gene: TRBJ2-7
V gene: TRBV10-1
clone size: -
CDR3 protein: CASSGHDAKSGYEQYF
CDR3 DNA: TGCGCCAGCAGTGGACACGACGCGAAGTCAGGGTACGAGCAGTACTTC

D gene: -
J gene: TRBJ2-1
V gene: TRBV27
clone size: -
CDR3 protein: CASSLSAEEQFF
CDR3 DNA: TGTGCCAGCAGTCTCTCGGCCGAAGAGCAGTTCTTC

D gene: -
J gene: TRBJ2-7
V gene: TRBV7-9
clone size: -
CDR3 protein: CASSPPRGPVVWEQYF
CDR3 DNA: TGTGCCAGCAGCCCCCCGCGAGGGCCGGTCGTCTGGGAGCAGTACTTC

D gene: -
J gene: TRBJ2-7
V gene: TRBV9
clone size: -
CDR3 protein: CASSVSGGGYEQYF
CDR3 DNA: TGTGCCAGCAGCGTATCTGGCGGCGGCTACGAGCAGTACTTC

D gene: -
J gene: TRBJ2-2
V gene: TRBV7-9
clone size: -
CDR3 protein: CASSLEGPEDTGELFF
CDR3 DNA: TGTGCCAGCAGCTTAGAAGGCCCCGAGGACACCGGGGAGCTGTTTTTT

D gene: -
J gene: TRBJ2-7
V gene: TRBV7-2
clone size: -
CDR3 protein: CASSFHEGSYEQYF
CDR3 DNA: TGTGCCAGCAGCTTTCATGAGGGCTCCTACGAGCAGTACTTC

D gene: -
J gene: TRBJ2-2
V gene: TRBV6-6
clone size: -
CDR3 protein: CASSLRQHGELFF
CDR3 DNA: TGTGCCAGCAGTCTTCGACAGCACGGGGAGCTGTTTTTT

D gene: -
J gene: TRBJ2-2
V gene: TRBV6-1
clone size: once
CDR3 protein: CASSEDERSGELFF
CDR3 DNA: TGTGCCAGCAGTGAGGATGAGCGGAGCGGGGAGCTGTTTTTT

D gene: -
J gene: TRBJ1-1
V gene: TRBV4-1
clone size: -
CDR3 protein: CASSQAGHKQGVKGMNTEAFF
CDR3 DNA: TGCGCCAGCAGCCAAGCCGGACACAAGCAAGGGGTTAAGGGAATGAACACTGAAGCTTTCTTT

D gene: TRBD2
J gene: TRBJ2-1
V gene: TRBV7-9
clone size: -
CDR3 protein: CASSPGTSGSYNEQFF
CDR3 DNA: TGTGCCAGCAGCCCGGGGACTAGCGGATCCTACAATGAGCAGTTCTTC